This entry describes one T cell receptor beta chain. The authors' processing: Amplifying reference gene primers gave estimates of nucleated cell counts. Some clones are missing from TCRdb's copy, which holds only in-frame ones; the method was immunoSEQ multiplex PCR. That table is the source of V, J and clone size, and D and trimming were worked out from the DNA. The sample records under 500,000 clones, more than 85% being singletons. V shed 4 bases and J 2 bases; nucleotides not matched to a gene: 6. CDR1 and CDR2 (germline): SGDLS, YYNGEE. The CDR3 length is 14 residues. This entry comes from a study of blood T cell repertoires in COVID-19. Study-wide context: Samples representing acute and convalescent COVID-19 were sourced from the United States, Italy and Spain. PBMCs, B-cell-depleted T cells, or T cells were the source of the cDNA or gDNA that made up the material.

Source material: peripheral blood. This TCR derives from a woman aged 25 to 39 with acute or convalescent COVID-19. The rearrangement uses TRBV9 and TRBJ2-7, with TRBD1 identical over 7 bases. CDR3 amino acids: CASSPRTGAYEQYF. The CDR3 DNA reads TGTGCCAGCAGCCCCCGGACAGGAGCCTACGAGCAGTACTTC. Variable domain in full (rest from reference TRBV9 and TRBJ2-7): DSGVTQTPKHLITATGQRVTLRCSPRSGDLSVYWYQQSLDQGLQFLIQYYNGEERAKGNILERFSAQQFPDLHSELNLSSLELGDSALYFCASSPRTGAYEQYFGPGTRLTVT.